Presented here are 13 T cell receptor beta chains from one specimen sequenced in a study of neurological immune-mediated disorders. TCRdb independently ran MiXCR on the 5' RACE reads; one entry per CDR3 protein. The sample shows tens of thousands of distinct CDR3 sequences, less than 15% of them seen only once. The sequenced material came from PBMCs. All receptors derive from a woman aged 60-70 years with HTLV-1-associated myelopathy (HAM/TSP).

This clonotype was observed at least ten times. V gene TRBV10-3 combines with J gene TRBJ2-3, with D possibly being TRBD1 or TRBD2 (8 bases each). The ends were cut back, 3 bases at V and 5 bases at J, with 18 bases in the middle. The CDR3 has 16 amino acids. In germline, CDR1 is ENHRY, CDR2 SYGVKD. The CDR3 DNA reads as TGTGCCATCAGTGAAACTCAGCGGGGGACAGGAGATACGCAGTATTTT. It is translated as CAISETQRGTGDTQYF.

This clonotype was seen many times. The V and J genes are TRBV7-9 and TRBJ2-7, with TRBD1 identical over 7 bases. Germline-derived CDR1 and CDR2 are SEHNR and FQNEAQ (reference sequence). The CDR3 totals 13 residues. J was trimmed by 6 bases and V by 5 bases; bases with no gene match: 7. The DNA of the CDR3 is TGTGCCAGCAGCCCAAACAGGGGCGGCGAGCAGTACTTC. Translated: CASSPNRGGEQYF.

This chain links TRBV29-1 with TRBJ2-3; D possibly matches TRBD1 or TRBD2 (6 bases each). Trimming pared 7 bases from V and 4 bases from J, leaving 9 bases between. Germline CDR1 is SQVTM and CDR2 is ANQGSEA. CDR3 size: 11 residues. The DNA for the CDR3 is TGCAGCGCAAGGGGGGCAGATACGCAGTATTTT. Translated, it gives CSARGADTQYF.

This clonotype has ten or more counts. The CDR3 protein is CSSGQGDTEAFF. DNA of the CDR3: TGCAGCTCGGGACAGGGGGACACTGAAGCTTTCTTT. The chain uses TRBV29-1 and TRBJ1-1, with 11 bases identical to TRBD1. The J segment lost 3 bases and the V segment lost 8 bases, leaving 2 bases of the junction unmatched. The CDR3 spans 12 residues. The germline V gene encodes CDR1 SQVTM and CDR2 ANQGSEA.

This clonotype was counted between two and nine times. The rearrangement uses TRBV5-1 and TRBJ2-3; no clear D. The CDR3 runs to 12 residues. The V gene lost 0 bases and the J gene lost 3 bases, with 2 bases spanning the gap. Germline CDR1 and CDR2: SGHRS and YFSETQ. The CDR3 sequence: CASSLATDTQYF. For the CDR3, the DNA is TGCGCCAGCAGCTTGGCGACAGATACGCAGTATTTT. The variable domain in full, completed from reference TRBV5-1 and TRBJ2-3, reads KAGVTQTPRYLIKTRGQQVTLSCSPISGHRSVSWYQQTPGQGLQFLFEYFSETQRNKGNFPGRFSGRQFSNSRSEMNVSTLELGDSALYLCASSLATDTQYFGPGTRLTVL.

V gene TRBV20-1 combines with J gene TRBJ2-2, with 10 bases that match TRBD1. CDR1 and CDR2 (germline): DFQATT, SNEGSKA (reference sequence). V gave up 5 bases and J gave up 17 bases; unmatched junction bases: 17. This CDR3 is built from 14 residues. The CDR3 is CSALGQGNIGEIFF. The CDR3 nucleotides read TGCAGTGCTTTGGGACAGGGGAATATCGGGGAGATATTTTTT.

By share of the sample, this clonotype is medium-sized. V and J are TRBV5-1 and TRBJ2-3; D is uncertain. The germline CDR1 and CDR2 sequences are SGHRS and YFSETQ. V was cut by 0 bases and J by 3 bases, with 8 bases left in between. CDR3 length equals 14 residues. CDR3 DNA: TGCGCCAGCAGCTTGGTCCCGCCAACAGATACGCAGTATTTT. This gives the protein CASSLVPPTDTQYF.

This clonotype appeared many times. The chain has TRBV20-1 and TRBJ1-1; 9 bases agree with TRBD1. This CDR3 comprises 14 residues. Germline V gives CDR1 DFQATT, CDR2 SNEGSKA (reference sequence). V lost 3 bases to trimming and J lost 6 bases; unmatched junction nucleotides: 8. CDR3 sequence: CSASRDRATAEAFF. CDR3 sequence (DNA): TGCAGTGCTAGCCGGGACAGGGCAACGGCTGAAGCTTTCTTT.

The V call is TRBV5-1, the J call TRBJ2-7; the D gene is possibly TRBD1 (5 bases). CDR3 length: 15 amino acids. V was clipped by 5 bases and J by 5 bases, with 20 bases between them. Per the germline V gene, CDR1 is SGHRS and CDR2 is YFSETQ. The CDR3 nucleotides read TGCGCCAGCAGGCCTTACGGGCAGGGTGGCCACGAGCAGTACTTC. As protein: CASRPYGQGGHEQYF.

This clonotype was detected ten times or more. The chain uses TRBV25-1 and TRBJ1-3, with D perhaps TRBD1 (5 bases). This CDR3 region has 15 residues. Germline CDR1 is MGHDK and CDR2 is SYGVNS. V gave up 5 bases and J gave up 0 bases, with 11 bases separating them. CDR3 in DNA: TGTGCCAGCAGTTGGGACTCACACTCTGGAAACACCATATATTTT. Translated: CASSWDSHSGNTIYF. The variable domain in full, completed from reference TRBV25-1 and TRBJ1-3, reads EADIYQTPRYLVIGTGKKITLECSQTMGHDKMYWYQQDPGMELHLIHYSYGVNSTEKGDLSSESTVSRIRTEHFPLTLESARPSHTSQYLCASSWDSHSGNTIYFGEGSWLTVV.

Relative to its sample, this clonotype is medium-sized (0.01 to 0.1%). The J gene is TRBJ1-5, the V gene TRBV10-2; 7 positions match TRBD1. Germline lookup yields CDR1 WSHSY and CDR2 SAAADI. This CDR3 is built from 14 residues. The V segment lost 6 bases and the J segment 1 base; nucleotides outside the gene matches: 3. The CDR3 protein is CASSTGVSNQPQHF. In DNA, the CDR3 is TGCGCCAGCAGCACAGGGGTGAGCAATCAGCCCCAGCATTTT.

This clonotype was counted at least ten times. The chain uses TRBV7-9 and TRBJ2-7; D gene uncertain. V was clipped by 6 bases and J by 3 bases, with 9 bases between them. CDR1 is SEHNR, CDR2 FQNEAQ, per germline (reference sequence). The CDR3 is 12 residues long. The chain's CDR3 is CASRWFDYEQYF. DNA of the CDR3: TGTGCCAGCAGGTGGTTTGACTACGAGCAGTACTTC.

The table lists this clonotype with many counts. The rearrangement uses TRBV20-1 and TRBJ2-1, with 13 bases matching TRBD2. Trimming at V came to 5 bases and at J to 5 bases, leaving 9 bases not matched to a gene. The CDR3 extends over 16 amino acids. CDR1 is DFQATT, CDR2 SNEGSKA, per germline (reference sequence). The CDR3 region is CSAELGLAGRDNEQFF. The CDR3 DNA reads TGCAGTGCTGAATTGGGACTAGCGGGGCGGGACAATGAGCAGTTCTTC.